The clone carrying this T cell receptor (beta chain) was counted a single time. The antigen remains undetermined. The data originate from a study of cytomegalovirus exposure and HLA in healthy donors. This PCR relied on a set of 60 Vbeta primers and 13 Jbeta primers. Clones were sequenced by immunoSEQ multiplex PCR, and TCRdb holds only the in-frame ones, with some missing. The sample shows around 230,000 clones, roughly 78% of them seen only once. Germline V gene sequence: CDR1 SQVTM, CDR2 ANQGSEA. Unmatched junction bases numbered 6, after V lost 7 bases and J lost 2 bases. The CDR3 length is 14 residues. Regarding the study as a whole: A missense DCLRE1C variant was associated with V- and J-gene trimming of TCR beta chains in a later analysis, and an independent cohort replicated the association.

V gene TRBV29-1 combines with J gene TRBJ2-3; 10 nucleotides agree with TRBD2. The clonotype originates from a boy under 18 in good health and CMV-seronegative. Sequences were obtained from PBMCs. CDR3 in amino acids: CSAVAGGHTDTQYF. CDR3 nucleotides: TGCAGCGCCGTAGCGGGGGGCCACACAGATACGCAGTATTTT.